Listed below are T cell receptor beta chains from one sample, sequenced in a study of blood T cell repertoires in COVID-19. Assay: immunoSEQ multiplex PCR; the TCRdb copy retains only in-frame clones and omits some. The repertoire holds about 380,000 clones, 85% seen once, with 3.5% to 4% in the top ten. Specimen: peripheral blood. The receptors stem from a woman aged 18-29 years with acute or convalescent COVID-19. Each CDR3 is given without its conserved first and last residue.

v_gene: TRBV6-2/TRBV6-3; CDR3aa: ASSSFMGRSKGYT
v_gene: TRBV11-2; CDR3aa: ASSESGGNTEAF
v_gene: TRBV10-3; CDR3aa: AISVGLDSGNTIY
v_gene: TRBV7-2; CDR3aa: ASSGSRGGNTIY
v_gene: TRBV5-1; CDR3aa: ASSSQGWDRASYYGYT
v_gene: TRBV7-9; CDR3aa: ASAGGQINQPQH
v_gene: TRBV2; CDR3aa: ASTDRGRGYTEAF
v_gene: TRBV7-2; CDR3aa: ASSFQDLMNTEAF
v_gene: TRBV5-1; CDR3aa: ASSLSGGGTGELF
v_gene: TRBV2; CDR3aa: ASSEAGGNEQF
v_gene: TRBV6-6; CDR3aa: ASSQLTRPGGYT
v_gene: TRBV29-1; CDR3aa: SGDFRDRGQNYGYT
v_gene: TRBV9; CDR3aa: ASSVAGDTDTQY
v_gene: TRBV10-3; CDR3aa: AIRGRGHETQY
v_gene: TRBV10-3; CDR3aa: AISPGTGTRTEAF
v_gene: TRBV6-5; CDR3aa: ASTFTQGTKGYT
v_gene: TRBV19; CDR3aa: ASSMVGQGLKTQY
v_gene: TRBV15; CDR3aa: ATSRGGEIEGNKPQH
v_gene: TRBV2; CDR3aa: ASIGTGGLETGELF
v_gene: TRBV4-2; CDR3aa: ASSQWYSGTSSYEQY
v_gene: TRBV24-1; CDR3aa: ATSESQGAGETQY
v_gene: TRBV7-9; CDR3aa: ASSSQEGNQPQH
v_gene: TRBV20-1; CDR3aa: SASRGGSSVSYNEQF